This entry describes one T cell receptor beta chain. What it binds is unknown. The time point here: week 47, end of study. Every single dose of the vaccine, 300 ug of mutant IDH1 20-mer peptide, came with topical imiquimod. The patients were given eight vaccinations, one each in weeks 1, 3, 5, 7, 11, 15, 19 and 23. These data belong to a study of a mutant IDH1 vaccine in newly diagnosed glioma. Profiling relied on immunoSEQ multiplex PCR, and the TCRdb table lists in-frame clones only, not all of them. The sample records tens of thousands of clones, approximately 84% being singletons. CDR3 length: 21 residues.

This rearrangement joins TRBV21-1 to TRBJ2-1; the D segment call TRBD1 is taken from the table without a DNA check. TRBV21-1 is a listed pseudogene. The sample was PBMCs, taken from a glioma patient whose treatment included an IDH1 peptide vaccine. This clonotype was obtained from a woman under 40 with glioma. Some clones in this sample may be carry-over from other donors' samples. The CDR3 nucleotides read TGTGCCAGCAGCACAAAAGGGAGGGGACAGGGGGCTGCTGAGCCCTACAATGAGCAGTTCTTC. Its protein is CASSTKGRGQGAAEPYNEQFF.